One T cell receptor (beta chain) is described in this entry. Its target is not known. PCR primers comprised 60 Vbeta and 13 Jbeta primers. Data came from immunoSEQ multiplex PCR; TCRdb stores just in-frame clones and leaves some out. The sample records 83,000 or so clones, around 81% being singletons. The CDR3 is 13 amino acids. V shed 5 bases and J shed 0 bases, with 5 bases lying between them. In germline, CDR1 is SGHTA, CDR2 FQGNSA. The sample belongs to a study of cytomegalovirus exposure and HLA in healthy donors. Study results and caveats: A later analysis reportedly identified an Asian-associated ancestry cluster as carrying fewer N-insertions than the approximately 670-donor mean.

V gene TRBV7-2 combines with J gene TRBJ1-5; D is uncertain. The sample consisted of PBMCs. The clonotype comes from a woman in her twenties or thirties in good health and CMV-seronegative. The CDR3 region has the DNA TGTGCCAGCAGCACCTATAGCAATCAGCCCCAGCATTTT. Translated, it gives CASSTYSNQPQHF.